This TCR beta chain originates from a study of blood T cell repertoires in COVID-19. Overall study context: COVID-19 samples from acute and convalescent phases originated in the United States, Italy and Spain. The analysed material was cDNA or gDNA that came from T cells, B-cell-depleted T cells, or PBMCs.

Germline-derived CDR1 and CDR2 are KGHSH and LQKENI. This CDR3 region has 15 residues. V was pared by 3 bases and J by 6 bases, with 15 bases between. Measured with immunoSEQ multiplex PCR; TCRdb has only the in-frame clones, and not every one. This table holds about 73,000 clones, roughly 83% found once. The sequenced sample was peripheral blood. The receptor was derived from a woman aged 55-70 years with acute or convalescent COVID-19. The V gene is TRBV18, the J gene TRBJ1-5, with D possibly matching TRBD1 (5 bases). CDR3 protein: CASSPRRDGGQPQHF. CDR3 DNA sequence: TGTGCCAGCTCACCCCGACGGGACGGGGGTCAGCCCCAGCATTTT. Using reference TRBV18 and TRBJ1-5 for the parts outside the CDR3, the full variable domain is NAGVMQNPRHLVRRRGQEARLRCSPMKGHSHVYWYRQLPEEGLKFMVYLQKENIIDESGMPKERFSAEFPKEGPSILRIQQVVRGDSAAYFCASSPRRDGGQPQHFGDGTRLSIL.